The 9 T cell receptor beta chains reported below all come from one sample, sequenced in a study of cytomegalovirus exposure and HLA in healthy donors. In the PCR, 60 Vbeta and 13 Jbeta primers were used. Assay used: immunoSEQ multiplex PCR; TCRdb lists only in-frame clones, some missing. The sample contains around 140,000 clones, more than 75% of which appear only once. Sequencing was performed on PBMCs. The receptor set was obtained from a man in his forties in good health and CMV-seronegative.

In nucleotides, the CDR3 is TGTGCCAGCAGCTTAAACGGGGGGCTCACAGATACGCAGTATTTT. Translation gives CASSLNGGLTDTQYF. The J gene is TRBJ2-3, the V gene TRBV11-2; tentatively, D is TRBD2 (7 bases). This CDR3 contains 15 residues. The V end was cut by 2 bases, the J end by 2 bases, with 11 bases between. Germline V lookup: CDR1 SGHAT, CDR2 FQNNGV. The full variable domain, in which reference TRBV11-2 and TRBJ2-3 provide the parts outside the CDR3, is EAGVAQSPRYKIIEKRQSVAFWCNPISGHATLYWYQQILGQGPKLLIQFQNNGVVDDSQLPKDRFSAERLKGVDSTLKIQPAKLEDSAVYLCASSLNGGLTDTQYFGPGTRLTVL.

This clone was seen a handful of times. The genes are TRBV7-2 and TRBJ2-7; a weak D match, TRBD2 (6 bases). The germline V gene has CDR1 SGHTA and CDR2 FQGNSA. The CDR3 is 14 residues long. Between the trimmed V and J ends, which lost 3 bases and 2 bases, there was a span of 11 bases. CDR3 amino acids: CASSFGGEAYEQYF. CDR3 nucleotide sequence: TGTGCCAGCAGCTTTGGCGGGGAAGCCTACGAGCAGTACTTC.

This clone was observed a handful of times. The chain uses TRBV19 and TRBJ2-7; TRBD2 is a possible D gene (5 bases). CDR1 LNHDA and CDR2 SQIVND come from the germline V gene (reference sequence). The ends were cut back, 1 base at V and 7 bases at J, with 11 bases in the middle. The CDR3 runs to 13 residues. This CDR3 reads CASSIAQPGEQYF. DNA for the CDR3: TGTGCCAGTAGTATAGCGCAGCCGGGAGAGCAGTACTTC.

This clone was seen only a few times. In DNA, the CDR3 is TGTGCCAGCAGACAAGGGGGGGCATCCAAGTTTTCCGAGCAGTACTTC. This encodes CASRQGGASKFSEQYF. V usage is TRBV7-8 and J usage is TRBJ2-7; D is possibly TRBD2 (7 bases). V was clipped by 6 bases and J by 6 bases, with 24 bases between them. Germline V gene lookup returns CDR1 SGHVS and CDR2 FQNEAQ. The CDR3 has 16 amino acids.

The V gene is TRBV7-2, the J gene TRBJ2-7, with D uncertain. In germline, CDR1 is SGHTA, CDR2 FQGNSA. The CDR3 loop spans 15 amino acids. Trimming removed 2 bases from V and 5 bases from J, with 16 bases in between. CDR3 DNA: TGTGCCAGCAGCTTAAGCTACCTCCGTCCCGACGAGCAGTACTTC. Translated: CASSLSYLRPDEQYF.

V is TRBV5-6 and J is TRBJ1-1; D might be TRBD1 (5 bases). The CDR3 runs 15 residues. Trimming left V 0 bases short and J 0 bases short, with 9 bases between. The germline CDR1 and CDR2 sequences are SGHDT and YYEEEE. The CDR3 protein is CASSLGVTVNTEAFF. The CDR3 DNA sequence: TGTGCCAGCAGCTTGGGAGTGACAGTGAACACTGAAGCTTTCTTT.

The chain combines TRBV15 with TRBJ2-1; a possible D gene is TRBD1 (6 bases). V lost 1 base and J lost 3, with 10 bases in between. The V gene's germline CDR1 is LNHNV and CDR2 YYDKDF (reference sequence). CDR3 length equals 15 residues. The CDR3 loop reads CATSRAGQGYNEQFF. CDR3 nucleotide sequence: TGTGCCACCAGCAGAGCGGGACAAGGCTACAATGAGCAGTTCTTC.

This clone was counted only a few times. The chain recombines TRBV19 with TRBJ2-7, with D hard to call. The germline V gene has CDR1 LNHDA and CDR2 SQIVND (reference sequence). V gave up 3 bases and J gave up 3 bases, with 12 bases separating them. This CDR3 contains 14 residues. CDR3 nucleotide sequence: TGTGCCAGTAGTATCGGCGGAACGATCTACGAGCAGTACTTC. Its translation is CASSIGGTIYEQYF.

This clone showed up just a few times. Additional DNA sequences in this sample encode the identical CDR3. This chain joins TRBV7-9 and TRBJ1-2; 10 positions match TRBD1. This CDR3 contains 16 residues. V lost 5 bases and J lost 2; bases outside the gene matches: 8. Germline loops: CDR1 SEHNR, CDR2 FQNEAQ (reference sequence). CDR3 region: CASSLGGTGENYGYTF. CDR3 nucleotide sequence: TGTGCCAGCAGCCTAGGGGGGACAGGGGAGAACTATGGCTACACCTTC.